This T cell receptor (beta chain) is drawn from a study of shared clonotypes between healthy human individuals. CDR1 is LNHDA and CDR2 is SQIVND in the germline V gene (reference sequence). CDR3 length: 15 amino acids. Trimming shortened V by 3 bases and J by 6 bases, and 12 bases separated the two germline ends. The protocol was immunoSEQ multiplex PCR, while the TCRdb copy is restricted to in-frame clones and leaves out a portion. The sample carries roughly 2 million clones, approximately 95% recorded once. The receptor was isolated from a man aged 18 to 30 in good health. The source material was naive CD4+ T cells sorted from blood. Sample subset: CD45RA+ positively selected. The chain has TRBV19 and TRBJ1-6; weak D call: TRBD1 (6 bases). In nucleotides, the CDR3 is TGTGCCAGTAGTATGGGGGCACAGGTTAATTCACCCCTCCACTTT. This gives the protein CASSMGAQVNSPLHF.